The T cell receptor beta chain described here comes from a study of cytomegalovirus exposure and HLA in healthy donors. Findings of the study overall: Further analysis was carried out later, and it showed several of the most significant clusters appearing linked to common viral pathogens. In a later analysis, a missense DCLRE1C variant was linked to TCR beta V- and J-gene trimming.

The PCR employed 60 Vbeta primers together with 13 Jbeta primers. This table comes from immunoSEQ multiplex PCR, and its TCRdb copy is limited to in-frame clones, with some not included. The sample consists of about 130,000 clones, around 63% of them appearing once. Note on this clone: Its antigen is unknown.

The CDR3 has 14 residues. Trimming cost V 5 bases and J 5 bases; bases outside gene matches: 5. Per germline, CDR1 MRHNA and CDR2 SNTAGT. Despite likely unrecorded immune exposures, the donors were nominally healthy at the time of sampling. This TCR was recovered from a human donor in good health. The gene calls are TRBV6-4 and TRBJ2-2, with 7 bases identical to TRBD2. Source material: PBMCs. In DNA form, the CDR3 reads TGTGCCAGCAGTCGGGAGGTCGGGACCGGGGAGCTGTTTTTT. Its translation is CASSREVGTGELFF.